This T cell receptor beta chain was profiled in a study of cytomegalovirus exposure and HLA in healthy donors. Overall study findings and caveats: The productive fraction for most TCR beta V segments was about 87% or about 30% in an earlier analysis. Sequencing likely generated an artifact that appeared as a cluster of highly shared sequence variants.

The PCR used 60 Vbeta and 13 Jbeta primers. Per the original data handling: Later, an analysis found around 80 million unique TCR beta chains, and about 10 million of these were shared. The method was immunoSEQ multiplex PCR; TCRdb's version includes in-frame clones alone and lacks a portion of them. D and trimming come from the DNA, and the V and J calls and clone size come from that table. This repertoire comprises some 84,000 clones; its ten largest clones make up approximately 0.58%. Remarks on this clone: Its target is unknown.

CDR3 length: 17 amino acids. Trimming took 3 bases from V and 2 from J, leaving 17 bases between them. Germline CDR1 reads LGHNA; CDR2 reads YNFKEQ. The TCR was taken from a man aged 45-65 years in good health and CMV-seronegative. Sample: PBMCs. The gene calls are TRBV4-2 and TRBJ2-1; D might be TRBD2 (5 bases). DNA of the CDR3: TGTGCCAGCAGCCATAATCCGACCAGCGGACCCTACAATGAGCAGTTCTTC. The encoded protein is CASSHNPTSGPYNEQFF.